These 16 T cell receptor beta chains came from one sample sequenced in a study of blood T cells in healthy people across ages (dated by TCRdb to 2014 to 2015). Library method: 5' RACE. Sequencing was performed on an Illumina HiSeq 2500. A second about 7 to 12 cycle PCR used a sample-barcoded 5' primer and a J-beta primer mix. In-frame beta chains were kept once TCRdb had trimmed the public reads at Q25 with fastp and called clones with MiXCR. Each CDR3 protein appears once, grouped with its most common genes and DNA. Counted in this sample were 630,000 or so distinct CDR3 sequences; approximately 30% of them appeared once. The top ten clonotypes cover approximately 14% of the sample. The sequencing sample was made of blood. Source of these receptors: an elderly woman in good health.

This clonotype turned up a few times. The rearrangement joins TRBV7-9 to TRBJ1-2, with 10 bases fitting TRBD1. Trimming cost V 5 bases and J 5 bases; bases outside gene matches: 5. The CDR3 length is 14 residues. Germline V gene sequence: CDR1 SEHNR, CDR2 FQNEAQ (reference sequence). CDR3 in amino acids: CASSKDRGTYGYTF. The CDR3 nucleotides read TGTGCCAGCAGCAAGGACAGGGGGACTTATGGCTACACCTTC.

This clonotype was detected many times. This may arise from a read error, as a much more abundant clone is one base away. J is TRBJ2-3 and V is TRBV5-1; either TRBD1 or TRBD2 may fit D (7 bases each). The CDR3 totals 16 residues. The germline CDR1 and CDR2 sequences are SGHRS and YFSETQ. V gave up 4 bases and J gave up 2 bases, with 17 bases separating them. The chain's CDR3 is CASSPPGEGATDTQYF. The CDR3 bases are TGCGCCAGCAGCCCCCCGGGGGAGGGGGCCACAGATACGCAGTATTTT. The full variable domain, completed using reference TRBV5-1 and TRBJ2-3, is KAGVTQTPRYLIKTRGQQVTLSCSPISGHRSVSWYQQTPGQGLQFLFEYFSETQRNKGNFPGRFSGRQFSNSRSEMNVSTLELGDSALYLCASSPPGEGATDTQYFGPGTRLTVL.

The chain uses TRBV5-1 and TRBJ1-4; weak D call: TRBD1 (6 bases). V dropped 6 bases and J dropped 6 bases, with 15 bases sitting between them. Germline CDR1 and CDR2: SGHRS and YFSETQ. This CDR3 region has 14 residues. As DNA, the CDR3 is TGCGCCAGCACCCGCGGGGGGGCGGATGAAAAACTGTTTTTT. Amino acids: CASTRGGADEKLFF.

This clonotype was seen only once. This chain connects TRBV27 to TRBJ2-7; maybe TRBD2 (6 bases). In germline, CDR1 is MNHEY, CDR2 SMNVEV (reference sequence). The ends were cut back, 2 bases at V and 3 bases at J, with 14 bases in the middle. The CDR3 covers 15 residues. The CDR3 here is CASSLDGRGIYEQYF. The CDR3 bases are TGTGCCAGCAGTTTAGATGGCCGGGGGATCTACGAGCAGTACTTC.

This clonotype appeared many times. The rearrangement links TRBV9 to TRBJ1-6; D perhaps matches TRBD1 (5 bases). The germline CDR1 and CDR2 sequences are SGDLS and YYNGEE. This CDR3 comprises 15 residues. V shed 0 bases and J shed 9 bases, with 13 bases lying between them. CDR3 protein: CASSVARGAGSPLHF. DNA for the CDR3: TGTGCCAGCAGCGTAGCGAGGGGCGCGGGTTCACCCCTCCACTTT.

The rearrangement links TRBV7-2 to TRBJ1-5; 9 bases map to TRBD1. After removal of 5 bases from V and 1 base from J, the junction contained 9 bases not matched to a gene. The CDR3 runs to 17 residues. Germline-derived CDR1 and CDR2 are SGHTA and FQGNSA. CDR3: CASSPDRGPLSNQPQHF. Written as DNA, the CDR3 is TGTGCCAGCAGCCCGGACAGGGGACCCTTAAGCAATCAGCCCCAGCATTTT.

This chain connects TRBV9 to TRBJ2-1; no clear D. In germline, CDR1 is SGDLS, CDR2 YYNGEE. CDR3 length: 14 residues. V was shortened by 4 bases and J by 1 base, with 9 bases between the two germline ends. The CDR3 bases are TGTGCCAGCAGCCCCCAAGCTTCCTACAATGAGCAGTTCTTC. Protein product: CASSPQASYNEQFF.

This clonotype was counted many times. The chain is built from TRBV7-2 and TRBJ2-3, with D possibly being TRBD2 (5 bases). V was trimmed by 2 bases and J by 1 base, leaving 16 bases between them. CDR1 and CDR2 from the germline V gene are SGHTA and FQGNSA. The CDR3 sequence is 17 residues long. Here the CDR3 DNA reads TGTGCCAGCAGCTTACAGGCTAGCCCCTCTGGCACAGATACGCAGTATTTT. Amino acid sequence: CASSLQASPSGTDTQYF.

This clonotype was recorded many times. The DNA for the CDR3 is TGCGCCAGCAGCCAATCCCTAGGGGGCCATCAGCCCCAGCATTTT. As protein: CASSQSLGGHQPQHF. The genes are TRBV4-3 and TRBJ1-5; the match to TRBD1 covers 7 bases. CDR1 is LGHNA, CDR2 YSLEER, per germline. The CDR3 is made up of 15 amino acids. V shed 2 bases, J shed 5 bases, and the junction held 6 bases outside the gene matches.

A word on this clonotype: A read error may be the cause here, since a much bigger clone is one base away. The V call is TRBV6-1, the J call TRBJ2-7; TRBD2 might be the D (5 bases). Near its end, the DNA agrees better with TRBJ2-5, so the J call may be wrong. CDR1 is MNHNS, CDR2 SASEGT, per germline. The CDR3 extends over 15 amino acids. CDR3 amino acids: CASMEVAGTRVTQYF. As DNA, the CDR3 is TGTGCCAGCATGGAGGTGGCGGGTACGAGAGTGACCCAGTACTTC.

This clonotype occurred a few times. This may stem from a read error, because a much larger clone lies one nucleotide away. The CDR3 spells CASNLGGQLGKNIQYF. DNA for the CDR3: TGTGCCAGCAACTTAGGTGGCCAGCTAGGCAAAAACATTCAGTACTTC. The genes are TRBV7-6 and TRBJ2-4; unclear D gene. The germline CDR1 and CDR2 sequences are SGHVS and FNYEAQ. This CDR3 is built from 16 residues.

The sample holds a few counts of this clonotype. The chain joins TRBV6-2 or TRBV6-3 to TRBJ1-4, with 8 bases matching TRBD1. The V segment lost 6 bases and the J segment 7 bases; nucleotides outside the gene matches: 10. CDR3 length equals 15 residues. The V gene's germline CDR1 is MNHEY and CDR2 SVGEGT. The CDR3 bases are TGTGCCAGCAGACTTGGACAGGGACGGCTTGAAAAACTGTTTTTT. This encodes CASRLGQGRLEKLFF.

In DNA form, the CDR3 reads TGCAGTGCTAGAGATTCCCAACCGGAGGGGCTCGATGAGCAGTTCTTC. Amino acid sequence: CSARDSQPEGLDEQFF. The chain employs TRBV20-1 and TRBJ2-1, with D tentatively TRBD2 (6 bases). CDR1 and CDR2 from the germline V gene are DFQATT and SNEGSKA (reference sequence). The ends were cut back, 0 bases at V and 8 bases at J, with 20 bases in the middle. This CDR3 region has 16 residues.

This clonotype was seen repeatedly, ten times or more. The chain joins TRBV28 to TRBJ2-7; 7 bases map to TRBD1. Losses at the gene ends were 1 base for V and 5 bases for J; bases not matched to a gene: 8. The CDR3 spans 15 residues. The germline CDR1 and CDR2 sequences are MDHEN and SYDVKM. DNA for the CDR3: TGTGCCAGCAGTTTATTTACGACAGGGAAAAACGAGCAGTACTTC. As protein: CASSLFTTGKNEQYF. The whole variable domain, filled in from reference TRBV28 and TRBJ2-7, reads DVKVTQSSRYLVKRTGEKVFLECVQDMDHENMFWYRQDPGLGLRLIYFSYDVKMKEKGDIPEGYSVSREKKERFSLILESASTNQTSMYLCASSLFTTGKNEQYFGPGTRLTVT.

This clonotype appeared a few times. V gene TRBV20-1 combines with J gene TRBJ1-1, with D maybe TRBD1 (5 bases). This CDR3 spans 13 amino acids. Germline V CDR1 and CDR2: DFQATT, SNEGSKA (reference sequence). V was clipped by 3 bases and J by 0 bases, with 8 bases between them. Here the CDR3 reads CSASQGVNTEAFF. The CDR3 nucleotides are TGCAGTGCTAGTCAGGGAGTGAACACTGAAGCTTTCTTT.

As for this clonotype: This could be a read error, since a much larger clone is one nucleotide away. The CDR3 loop is CASRQGVADTQYF. The CDR3 DNA is TGTGCCAGCAGACAGGGGGTGGCAGATACGCAGTATTTT. The chain employs TRBV4-2 and TRBJ2-3; 8 nucleotides align to TRBD1. V was clipped by 6 bases and J by 4 bases; unmatched bases: 3. The CDR3 has 13 residues. CDR1 and CDR2 from the germline V gene are LGHNA and YNFKEQ.